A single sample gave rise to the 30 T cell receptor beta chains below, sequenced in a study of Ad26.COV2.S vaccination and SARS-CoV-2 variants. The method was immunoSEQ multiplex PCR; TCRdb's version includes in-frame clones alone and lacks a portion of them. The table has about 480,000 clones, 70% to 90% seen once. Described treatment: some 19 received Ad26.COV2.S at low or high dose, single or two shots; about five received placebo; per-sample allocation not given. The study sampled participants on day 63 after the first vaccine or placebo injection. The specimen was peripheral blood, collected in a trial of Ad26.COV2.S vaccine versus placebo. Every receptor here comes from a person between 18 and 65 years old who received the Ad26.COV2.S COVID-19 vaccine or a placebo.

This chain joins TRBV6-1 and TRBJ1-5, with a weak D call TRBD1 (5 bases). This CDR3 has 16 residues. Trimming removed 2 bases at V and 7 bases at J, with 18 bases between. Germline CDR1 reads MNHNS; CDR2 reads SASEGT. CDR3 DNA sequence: TGTGCCAGCAGTGAAACCCCGAGGCAGGGCCGACAGCCCCAGCATTTT. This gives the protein CASSETPRQGRQPQHF.

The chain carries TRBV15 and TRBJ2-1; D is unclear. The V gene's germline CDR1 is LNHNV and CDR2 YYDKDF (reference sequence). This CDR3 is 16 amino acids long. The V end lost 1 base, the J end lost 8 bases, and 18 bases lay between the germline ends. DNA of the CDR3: TGTGCCACCAGCAGAGTTCGACTCGATTGGCGCGATGAGCAGTTCTTC. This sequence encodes CATSRVRLDWRDEQFF.

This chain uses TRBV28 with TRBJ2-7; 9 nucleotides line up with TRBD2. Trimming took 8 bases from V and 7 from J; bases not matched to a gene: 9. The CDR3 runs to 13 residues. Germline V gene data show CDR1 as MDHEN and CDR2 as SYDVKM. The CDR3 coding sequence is TGTGCCAGCCGCGCGGGGGGGAGTCGAGAGCAGTACTTC. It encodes CASRAGGSREQYF.

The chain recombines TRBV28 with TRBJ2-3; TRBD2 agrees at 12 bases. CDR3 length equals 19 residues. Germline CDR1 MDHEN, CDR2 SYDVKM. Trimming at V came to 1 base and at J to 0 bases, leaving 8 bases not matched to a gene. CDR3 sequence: CASSLFLAGGPGSTDTQYF. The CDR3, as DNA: TGTGCCAGCAGTTTATTTCTAGCGGGAGGGCCGGGCAGCACAGATACGCAGTATTTT. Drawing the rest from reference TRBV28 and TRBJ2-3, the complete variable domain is DVKVTQSSRYLVKRTGEKVFLECVQDMDHENMFWYRQDPGLGLRLIYFSYDVKMKEKGDIPEGYSVSREKKERFSLILESASTNQTSMYLCASSLFLAGGPGSTDTQYFGPGTRLTVL.

The CDR3 region is CASSLDSGGYEQYF. As DNA, the CDR3 is TGTGCCAGCAGCTTAGATTCGGGGGGCTACGAGCAGTACTTC. V and J are TRBV7-2 and TRBJ2-7, with TRBD2 identical over 7 bases. Germline V gives CDR1 SGHTA, CDR2 FQGNSA. V was clipped by 1 base and J by 3 bases; unmatched bases: 3. The CDR3 totals 14 residues.

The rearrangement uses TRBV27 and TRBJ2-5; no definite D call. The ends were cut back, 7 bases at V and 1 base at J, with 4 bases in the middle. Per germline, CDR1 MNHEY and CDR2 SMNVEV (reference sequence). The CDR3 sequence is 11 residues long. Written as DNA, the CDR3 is TGTGCCAGCACCCTCCAAGAGACCCAGTACTTC. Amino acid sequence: CASTLQETQYF.

The CDR3 region has the DNA TGCGCCAGCAGCTTGGTCCCGGGTTCACCCCTCCACTTT. This codes for CASSLVPGSPLHF. The chain combines TRBV5-1 with TRBJ1-6; D remains unclear. Germline CDR1 and CDR2: SGHRS and YFSETQ. Deletions cut 0 bases from V and 9 bases from J, with 7 bases between. The CDR3 sequence is 13 residues long.

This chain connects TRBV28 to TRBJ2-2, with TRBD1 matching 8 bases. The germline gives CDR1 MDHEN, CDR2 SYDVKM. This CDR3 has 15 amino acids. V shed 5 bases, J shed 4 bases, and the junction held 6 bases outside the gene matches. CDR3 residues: CASSPGQGSTGELFF. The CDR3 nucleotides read TGTGCCAGCAGTCCCGGACAGGGAAGCACCGGGGAGCTGTTTTTT.

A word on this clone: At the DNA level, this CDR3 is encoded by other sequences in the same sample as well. CDR3 sequence reads: CASSLRTEAFF. The CDR3 DNA reads as TGTGCCAGCAGTTTAAGAACTGAAGCTTTCTTT. The chain uses TRBV28 and TRBJ1-1, with D uncertain. V was trimmed by 2 bases and J by 5 bases, leaving 3 bases between them. The CDR3 totals 11 residues. Per germline, CDR1 MDHEN and CDR2 SYDVKM.

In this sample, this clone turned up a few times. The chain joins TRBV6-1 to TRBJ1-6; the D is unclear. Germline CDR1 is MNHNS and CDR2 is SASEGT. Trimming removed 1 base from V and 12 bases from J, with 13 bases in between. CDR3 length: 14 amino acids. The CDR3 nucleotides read TGTGCCAGCAGTGAAGTCTCGCGGTTGGGACCCCTCCACTTT. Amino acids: CASSEVSRLGPLHF.

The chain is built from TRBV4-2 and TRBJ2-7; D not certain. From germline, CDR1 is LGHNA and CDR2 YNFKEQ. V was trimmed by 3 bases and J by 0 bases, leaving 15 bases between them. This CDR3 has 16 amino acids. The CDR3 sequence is CASSHPRDGPSYEQYF. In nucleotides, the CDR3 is TGTGCCAGCAGCCACCCTAGAGACGGACCCTCCTACGAGCAGTACTTC.

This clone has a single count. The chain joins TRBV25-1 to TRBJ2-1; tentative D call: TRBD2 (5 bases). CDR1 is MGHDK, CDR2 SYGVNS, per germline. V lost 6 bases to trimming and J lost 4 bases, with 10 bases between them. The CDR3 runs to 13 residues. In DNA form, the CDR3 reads TGTGCCAGCAGGGAGGTAGGGTACAATGAGCAGTTCTTC. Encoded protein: CASREVGYNEQFF. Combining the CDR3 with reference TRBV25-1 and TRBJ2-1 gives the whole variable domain EADIYQTPRYLVIGTGKKITLECSQTMGHDKMYWYQQDPGMELHLIHYSYGVNSTEKGDLSSESTVSRIRTEHFPLTLESARPSHTSQYLCASREVGYNEQFFGPGTRLTVL.

This CDR3 is CASSLAATSYEQYF. DNA of the CDR3: TGTGCCAGCAGCTTAGCGGCAACCTCCTACGAGCAGTACTTC. The chain employs TRBV11-2 and TRBJ2-7; D gene ambiguous. Trimming pared 1 base from V and 0 bases from J, leaving 7 bases between. Germline CDR1 and CDR2: SGHAT and FQNNGV. This CDR3 contains 14 residues.

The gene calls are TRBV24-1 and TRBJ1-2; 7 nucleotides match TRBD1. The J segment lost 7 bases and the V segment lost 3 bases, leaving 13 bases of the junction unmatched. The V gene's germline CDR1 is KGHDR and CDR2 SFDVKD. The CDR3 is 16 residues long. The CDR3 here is CATSDLPGGGIGGYTF. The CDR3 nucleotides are TGTGCCACCAGTGATCTACCCGGAGGGGGCATAGGTGGCTACACCTTC.

The CDR3 bases are TGTGCCAGCAGTGAAGGACAGCAAGAGACCCAGTACTTC. Protein: CASSEGQQETQYF. The chain carries TRBV6-1 and TRBJ2-5, with a possible D match to TRBD1 (5 bases). Trimming left V 1 base short and J 2 bases short, with 5 bases between. The CDR3 contains 13 residues. Germline-derived CDR1 and CDR2 are MNHNS and SASEGT.

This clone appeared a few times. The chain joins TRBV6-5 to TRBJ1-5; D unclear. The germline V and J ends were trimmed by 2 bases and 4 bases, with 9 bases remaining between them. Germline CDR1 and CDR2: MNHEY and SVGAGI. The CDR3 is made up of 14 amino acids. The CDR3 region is CASSYVRGNQPQHF. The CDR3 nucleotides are TGTGCCAGCAGTTACGTCCGGGGTAATCAGCCCCAGCATTTT.

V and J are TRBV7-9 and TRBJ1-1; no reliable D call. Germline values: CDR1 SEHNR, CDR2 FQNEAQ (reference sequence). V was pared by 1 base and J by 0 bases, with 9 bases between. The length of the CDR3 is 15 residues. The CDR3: CASSLVGVMNTEAFF. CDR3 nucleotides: TGTGCCAGCAGCTTAGTCGGAGTTATGAACACTGAAGCTTTCTTT. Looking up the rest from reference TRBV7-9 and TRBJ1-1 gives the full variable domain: DTGVSQNPRHKITKRGQNVTFRCDPISEHNRLYWYRQTLGQGPEFLTYFQNEAQLEKSRLLSDRFSAERPKGSFSTLEIQRTEQGDSAMYLCASSLVGVMNTEAFFGQGTRLTVV.

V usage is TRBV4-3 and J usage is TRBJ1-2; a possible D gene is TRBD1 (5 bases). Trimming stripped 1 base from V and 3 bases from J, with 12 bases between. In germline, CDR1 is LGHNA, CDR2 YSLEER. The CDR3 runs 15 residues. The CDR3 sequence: CASSQADGGDYGYTF. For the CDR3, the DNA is TGCGCCAGCAGCCAAGCGGATGGGGGGGACTATGGCTACACCTTC.

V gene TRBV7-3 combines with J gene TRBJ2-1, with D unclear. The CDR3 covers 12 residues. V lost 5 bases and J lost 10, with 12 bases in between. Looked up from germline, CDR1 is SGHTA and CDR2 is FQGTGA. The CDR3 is CASSNSWEEQFF. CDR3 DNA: TGTGCCAGCAGCAACTCGTGGGAAGAGCAGTTCTTC.

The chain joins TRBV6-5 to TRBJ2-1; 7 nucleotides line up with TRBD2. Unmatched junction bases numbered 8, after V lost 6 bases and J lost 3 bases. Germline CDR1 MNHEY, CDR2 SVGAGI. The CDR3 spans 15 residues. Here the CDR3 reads CASSRTGTNYNEQFF. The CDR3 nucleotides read TGTGCCAGCAGCCGCACCGGGACTAACTACAATGAGCAGTTCTTC.

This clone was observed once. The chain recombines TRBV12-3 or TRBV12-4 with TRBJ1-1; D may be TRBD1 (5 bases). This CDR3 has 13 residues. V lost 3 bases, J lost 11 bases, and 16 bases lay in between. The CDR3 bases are TGTGCCAGCAGTTTGGGGGGTTCGGTTTCGGCTTTCTTT. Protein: CASSLGGSVSAFF.

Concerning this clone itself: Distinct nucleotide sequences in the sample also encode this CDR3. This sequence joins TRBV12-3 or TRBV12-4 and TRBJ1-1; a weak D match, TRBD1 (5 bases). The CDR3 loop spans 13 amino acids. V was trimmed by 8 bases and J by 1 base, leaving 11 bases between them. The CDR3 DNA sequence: TGTGCCAGCTCTTGGGACCGGAACACTGAAGCTTTCTTT. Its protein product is CASSWDRNTEAFF.

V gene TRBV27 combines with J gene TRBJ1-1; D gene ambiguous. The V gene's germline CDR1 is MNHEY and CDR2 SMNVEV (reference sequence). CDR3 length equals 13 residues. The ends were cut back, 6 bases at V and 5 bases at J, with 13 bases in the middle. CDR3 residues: CASSQRVGTEAFF. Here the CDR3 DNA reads TGTGCCAGCAGCCAACGTGTCGGTACTGAAGCTTTCTTT.

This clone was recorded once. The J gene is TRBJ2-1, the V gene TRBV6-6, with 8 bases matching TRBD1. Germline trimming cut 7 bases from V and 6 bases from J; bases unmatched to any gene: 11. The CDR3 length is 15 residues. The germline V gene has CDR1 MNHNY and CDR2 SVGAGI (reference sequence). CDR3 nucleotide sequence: TGTGCCAGCAACGACAGGGGATTGATTCGCAATGAGCAGTTCTTC. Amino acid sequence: CASNDRGLIRNEQFF.

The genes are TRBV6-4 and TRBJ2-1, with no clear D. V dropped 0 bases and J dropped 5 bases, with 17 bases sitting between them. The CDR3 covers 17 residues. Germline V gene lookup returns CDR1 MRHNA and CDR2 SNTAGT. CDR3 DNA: TGTGCCAGCAGTGACTCGAGTCCGAGACCGATAAACAATGAGCAGTTCTTC. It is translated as CASSDSSPRPINNEQFF.

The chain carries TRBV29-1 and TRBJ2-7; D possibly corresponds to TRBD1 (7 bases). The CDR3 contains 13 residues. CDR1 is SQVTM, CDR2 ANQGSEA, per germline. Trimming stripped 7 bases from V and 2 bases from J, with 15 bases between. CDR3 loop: CSARGVTPYEQYF. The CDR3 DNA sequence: TGCAGCGCCAGGGGGGTGACACCCTACGAGCAGTACTTC.

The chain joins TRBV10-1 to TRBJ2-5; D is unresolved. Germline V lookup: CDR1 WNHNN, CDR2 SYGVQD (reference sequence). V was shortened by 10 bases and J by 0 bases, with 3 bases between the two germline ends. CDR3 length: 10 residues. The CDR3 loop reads CATNQETQYF. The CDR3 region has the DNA TGCGCCACCAACCAAGAGACCCAGTACTTC.

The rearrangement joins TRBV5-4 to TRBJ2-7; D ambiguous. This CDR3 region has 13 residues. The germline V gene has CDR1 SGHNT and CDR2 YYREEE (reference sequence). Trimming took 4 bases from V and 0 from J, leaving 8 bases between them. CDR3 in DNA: TGTGCCAGCAGCCGGACGGACTCCTACGAGCAGTACTTC. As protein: CASSRTDSYEQYF.

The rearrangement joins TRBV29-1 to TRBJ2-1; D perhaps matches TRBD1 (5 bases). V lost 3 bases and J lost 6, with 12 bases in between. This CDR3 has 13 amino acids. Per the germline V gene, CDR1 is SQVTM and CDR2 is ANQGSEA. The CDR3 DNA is TGCAGCGTTGATTATCCCAGGGTCAATGAGCAGTTCTTC. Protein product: CSVDYPRVNEQFF.

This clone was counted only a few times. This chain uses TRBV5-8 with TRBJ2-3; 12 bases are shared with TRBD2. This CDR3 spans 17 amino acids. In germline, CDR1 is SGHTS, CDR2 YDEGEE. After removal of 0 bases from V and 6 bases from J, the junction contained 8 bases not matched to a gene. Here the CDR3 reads CASSLAASGRASDTQYF. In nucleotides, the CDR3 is TGTGCCAGCAGCTTGGCCGCTAGCGGGAGGGCCTCGGATACGCAGTATTTT. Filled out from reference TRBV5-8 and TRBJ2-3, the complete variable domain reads EAGVTQSPTHLIKTRGQQATLRCSPISGHTSVYWYQQALGLGLQFLLWYDEGEERNRGNFPPRFSGRQFPNYSSELNVNALELEDSALYLCASSLAASGRASDTQYFGPGTRLTVL.